The entry below gives a single T cell receptor beta chain sequence along with its context. Its antigen is currently not known. No base qualities exist here, and no much larger clone lies one base off it. This specimen comes from a study of T cell responses to AZD1222 COVID-19 vaccine (dated by TCRdb to the early 2020s). Notes on the research overall: A total of 233 trial participants underwent TCR sequencing, of whom around 200 received two doses of AZD1222 and about 25 received two doses of the MenACWY control vaccine. Enrollment into the trials was organized by age into subgroups of 18-55, 56-69 and 70-plus years, and those subgroups contained roughly 150, 30 and 60 TCR-sequenced participants, respectively. On the study overall, not on this receptor specifically: The 56-69-year group was small, and its depth increase did not reach significance, likely because of low power. Conclusions about previously exposed vaccinees are limited because only five to seven AZD1222 recipients were SARS-CoV-2 seropositive at baseline. Participants were mostly white British and included more females than males, and it was suggested by the authors that clonal diversity may have been underestimated. Epitopes outside the regions mutated in the B.1.351 and B.1.1.7 variants were reportedly recognized by nearly half of the unique spike-specific TCRs. After two AZD1222 doses, spike-specific TCR breadth and depth were significantly higher than at day 0 and than in MenACWY recipients. The vaccine-associated CD4 TCRs covered the entire spike protein, and the dominant responses fell in regions 160-218 and 743-854. No day 14 peak-response samples were available, so repertoires were characterized only after the peak T cell response.

The CDR3 regions of human TCRbeta chains were analyzed by immunosequencing. Turning to the authors' computational methods: TCRs in the repertoires were matched against a reference library of SARS-CoV-2-specific TCRs that had been generated with the MIRA antigen-specificity platform. Breadth meant the fraction of unique TCRs that were SARS-CoV-2-associated, whereas depth meant the fraction of total T cells that were SARS-CoV-2-associated. Each spike-specific TCR was assigned to its reactive spike region and to a CD4 or CD8 class using the MIRA data. Log10-transformed breadth and depth values were compared by one-way ANOVA with Sidak's multiple comparisons tests. TCRdb limited this immuneACCESS table to in-frame rearrangements with V and J called. A share of clones is missing; checked studies link under half to unresolved V genes, and the rest is unexplained. The D gene and trimming were derived from the DNA, and the V and J assignments and clone size from that table. This sample comprises fewer than 200,000 clones, roughly nine tenths of them detected only once. The ten largest clones take up 1.5% to 2% of the sample.

The time point label for this specimen denotes: about 28 days (+/-7) after the second vaccine dose. AZD1222 recipients with second doses at about 4 weeks or about 12 weeks were pooled, because spike-specific TCR depth and breadth did not differ between schedules. The vaccinee samples were drawn from two UK trials, COV001 and COV002, one of which was a single-blind randomized controlled phase 2/3 trial testing AZD1222 (ChAdOx1 nCoV-19) in healthy adults. For TCRbeta chain sequencing, PBMC samples from trial participants were taken at day 0 and at day 28 after the second dose. V is pared back by 4 bases and J by 1 base, with 5 bases lying between the germline termini. Its CDR3 holds 12 amino acids, cysteine through phenylalanine. Of the read, only the CDR3 DNA is kept; its 36 bases are in frame from base 1. As encoded in the germline V gene (reference sequence), CDR1 is WNHNN while CDR2 is SYGVQD.

The chain couples TRBV10-1 to TRBJ2-7; the D gene cannot be named for sure. The TCR sequence derives from an adult who received the AZD1222 COVID-19 vaccine. Sequences were derived from peripheral blood, sampled 28 days after the second AZD1222 dose. CDR3 region: CASSGSSYEQYF. The sequenced DNA: TGCGCCAGCAGTGGCAGTTCCTACGAGCAGTACTTC.